These 12 T cell receptor beta chains came from one sample sequenced in a study of blood T cell repertoires in COVID-19. Clones were sequenced by immunoSEQ multiplex PCR, and TCRdb holds only the in-frame ones, with some missing. The sample carries some 300,000 clones, approximately 90% recorded once. The specimen sequenced was PBMCs or T cells enriched from blood (not recorded which). The receptors derive from a woman aged 60 to 75 in a cohort exposed to, infected with or recovered from COVID-19 (not recorded which).

The chain employs TRBV7-9 and TRBJ1-2; TRBD1 matches at 7 bases. The CDR3 is made up of 14 amino acids. The V gene end was trimmed by 2 bases and the J gene end by 4 bases; junction bases not matched to a gene: 4. Germline assignment: CDR1 SEHNR and CDR2 FQNEAQ (reference sequence). The CDR3: CASSLPDRTYGYTF. DNA for the CDR3: TGTGCCAGCAGCTTACCGGACAGGACCTATGGCTACACCTTC.

This clone was picked up one time. The rearrangement uses TRBV7-2 and TRBJ2-2; D unresolved. The CDR3 consists of 14 residues. The V and J ends lost 5 bases and 1 base respectively, with 8 bases between them. The germline V gene encodes CDR1 SGHTA and CDR2 FQGNSA. This CDR3 reads CASSPRQNTGELFF. The CDR3 DNA reads TGTGCCAGCAGCCCAAGACAGAACACCGGGGAGCTGTTTTTT.

The chain recombines TRBV24-1 with TRBJ2-4, with 7 bases identical to TRBD1. This CDR3 contains 14 residues. CDR1 KGHDR and CDR2 SFDVKD come from the germline V gene. The trim removed 6 bases at V and 3 bases at J, leaving 4 bases unmatched. The CDR3, as DNA: TGTGCCACCAGTCCCCGGGACAGCAAAAACATTCAGTACTTC. Translation gives CATSPRDSKNIQYF.

The genes are TRBV2 and TRBJ1-1; D possibly corresponds to TRBD1 (5 bases). The CDR3 length is 14 residues. Germline V gene sequence: CDR1 SNHLY, CDR2 FYNNEI. Trimming took off 8 bases at V and 0 bases at J, with 13 bases between the two ends. Here the CDR3 DNA reads TGTGCCAGCCTAAAGGGACTGATGAACACTGAAGCTTTCTTT. Protein product: CASLKGLMNTEAFF.

The V and J genes are TRBV5-6 and TRBJ2-2; TRBD1 is a possible D gene (6 bases). V was trimmed by 0 bases and J by 4 bases, leaving 10 bases between them. The germline CDR1 and CDR2 sequences are SGHDT and YYEEEE. The CDR3 runs 15 residues. The CDR3 is CASSLAGVLTGELFF. As DNA, the CDR3 is TGTGCCAGCAGCTTGGCAGGGGTCCTCACCGGGGAGCTGTTTTTT.

V gene TRBV2 combines with J gene TRBJ2-1; possible D gene TRBD2, 5 bases. Germline V gene data show CDR1 as SNHLY and CDR2 as FYNNEI. This CDR3 spans 14 amino acids. V was clipped by 4 bases and J by 8 bases, with 15 bases between them. CDR3 sequence reads: CASSVEKGSHEQFF. CDR3 coding DNA: TGTGCCAGCAGTGTAGAGAAAGGGAGTCATGAGCAGTTCTTC.

The chain recombines TRBV10-1 with TRBJ1-1, with D maybe TRBD1 (5 bases). Trimming shortened V by 1 base and J by 4 bases, and 13 bases separated the two germline ends. CDR1 and CDR2 from the germline V gene are WNHNN and SYGVQD (reference sequence). This CDR3 is 15 amino acids long. CDR3 in amino acids: CASSEWKGAPTEAFF. The CDR3, as DNA: TGCGCCAGCAGTGAGTGGAAAGGGGCTCCCACTGAAGCTTTCTTT.

The rearrangement joins TRBV11-1 to TRBJ2-5, with TRBD2 matching over 10 bases. The CDR3 has 14 residues. Germline-derived CDR1 and CDR2 are SGHAT and FQDESV (reference sequence). J gave up 5 bases and V 5 bases, and 5 bases lay outside the gene matches. Written as DNA, the CDR3 is TGTGCCAGCAGCGGATTTAGCGGGGGGGAGACCCAGTACTTC. Its translation is CASSGFSGGETQYF.

The rearrangement links TRBV19 to TRBJ2-5; 7 bases are a match to TRBD2. Germline CDR1 reads LNHDA; CDR2 reads SQIVND (reference sequence). This CDR3 spans 15 amino acids. The V segment lost 2 bases and the J segment 5 bases; nucleotides outside the gene matches: 8. The CDR3: CASSIRGAGVETQYF. The CDR3, as DNA: TGTGCCAGTAGTATAAGGGGCGCGGGGGTCGAGACCCAGTACTTC.

This chain connects TRBV5-6 to TRBJ2-2; a weak D match, TRBD2 (5 bases). V was trimmed by 3 bases and J by 6 bases, leaving 9 bases between them. Germline loops: CDR1 SGHDT, CDR2 YYEEEE. This CDR3 region has 13 residues. CDR3 sequence reads: CASSWSGSGELFF. The CDR3 DNA reads as TGTGCCAGCAGCTGGAGCGGTTCCGGGGAGCTGTTTTTT.

The J gene is TRBJ2-1, the V gene TRBV9; possible D gene TRBD1, 5 bases. Between the trimmed V and J ends, which lost 0 bases and 5 bases, there was a span of 6 bases. This CDR3 contains 13 residues. Germline values: CDR1 SGDLS, CDR2 YYNGEE. Written as DNA, the CDR3 is TGTGCCAGCAGCGTAGCCAGGGACAATGAGCAGTTCTTC. Translating it yields CASSVARDNEQFF.

V is TRBV7-6 and J is TRBJ1-3; D may be TRBD1 (5 bases). Trimming removed 5 bases at V and 0 bases at J, with 17 bases between. The CDR3 totals 17 residues. Germline CDR1 reads SGHVS; CDR2 reads FNYEAQ. CDR3 amino acids: CASSLTSGGVSGNTIYF. The CDR3 DNA is TGTGCCAGCAGCCTGACGTCGGGGGGGGTCTCTGGAAACACCATATATTTT.